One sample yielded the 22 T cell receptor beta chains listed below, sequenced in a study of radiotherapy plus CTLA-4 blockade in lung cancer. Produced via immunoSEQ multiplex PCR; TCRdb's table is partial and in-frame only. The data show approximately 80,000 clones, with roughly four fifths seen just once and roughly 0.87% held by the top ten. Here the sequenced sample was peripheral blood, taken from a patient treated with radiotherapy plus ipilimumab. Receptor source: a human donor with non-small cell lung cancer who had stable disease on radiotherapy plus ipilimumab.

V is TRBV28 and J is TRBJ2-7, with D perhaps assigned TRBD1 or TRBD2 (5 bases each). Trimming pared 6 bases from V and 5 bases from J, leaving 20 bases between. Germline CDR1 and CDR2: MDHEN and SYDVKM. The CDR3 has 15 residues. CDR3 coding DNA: TGTGCCAGCAGCTCACATGGGGCTAGCAGGGACGAGCAGTACTTC. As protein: CASSSHGASRDEQYF.

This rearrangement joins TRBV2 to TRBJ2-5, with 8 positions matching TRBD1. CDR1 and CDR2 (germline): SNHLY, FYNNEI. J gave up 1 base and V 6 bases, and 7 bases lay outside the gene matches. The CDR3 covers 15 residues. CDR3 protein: CASRGTGQVQETQYF. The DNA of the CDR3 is TGTGCCAGCAGAGGGACGGGACAGGTCCAAGAGACCCAGTACTTC.

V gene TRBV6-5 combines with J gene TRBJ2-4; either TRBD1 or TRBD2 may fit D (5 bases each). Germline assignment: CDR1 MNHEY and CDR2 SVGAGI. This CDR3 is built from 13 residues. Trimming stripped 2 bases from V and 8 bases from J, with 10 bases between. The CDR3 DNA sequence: TGTGCCAGCAGTTACGGACTGGGGGACATTCAGTACTTC. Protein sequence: CASSYGLGDIQYF.

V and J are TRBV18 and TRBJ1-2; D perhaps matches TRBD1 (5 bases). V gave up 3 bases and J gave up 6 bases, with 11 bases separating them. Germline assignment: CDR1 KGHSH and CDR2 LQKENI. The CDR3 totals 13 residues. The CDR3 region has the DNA TGTGCCAGCTCACCCAGGGTCCGGGATGGCTACACCTTC. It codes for CASSPRVRDGYTF.

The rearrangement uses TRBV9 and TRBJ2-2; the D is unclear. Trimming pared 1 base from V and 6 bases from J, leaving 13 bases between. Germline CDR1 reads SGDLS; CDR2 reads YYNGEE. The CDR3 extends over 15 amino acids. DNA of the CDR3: TGTGCCAGCAGCGTATCCAGGTTGGGGTCCGGGGAGCTGTTTTTT. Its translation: CASSVSRLGSGELFF.

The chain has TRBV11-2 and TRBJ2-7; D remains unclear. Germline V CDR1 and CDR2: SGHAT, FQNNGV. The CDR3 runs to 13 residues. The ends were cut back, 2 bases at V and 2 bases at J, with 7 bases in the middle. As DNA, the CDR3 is TGTGCCAGCAGCTTAAGGCACCCCTACGAGCAGTACTTC. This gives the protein CASSLRHPYEQYF.

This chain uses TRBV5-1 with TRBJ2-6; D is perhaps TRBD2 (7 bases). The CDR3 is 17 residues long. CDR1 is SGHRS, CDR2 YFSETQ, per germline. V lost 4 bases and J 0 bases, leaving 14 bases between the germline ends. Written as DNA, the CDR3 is TGCGCCAGCAGCACCCCAGGGGACTACTCTGGGGCCAACGTCCTGACTTTC. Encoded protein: CASSTPGDYSGANVLTF.

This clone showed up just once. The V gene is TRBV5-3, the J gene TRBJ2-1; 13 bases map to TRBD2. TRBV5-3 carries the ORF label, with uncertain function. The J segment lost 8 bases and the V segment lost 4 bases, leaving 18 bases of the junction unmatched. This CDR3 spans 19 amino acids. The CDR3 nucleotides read TGTGCCAGAAGCCATACCGGACTAGCGGGAGATTTTGCGCAAGATGAGCAGTTCTTC. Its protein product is CARSHTGLAGDFAQDEQFF.

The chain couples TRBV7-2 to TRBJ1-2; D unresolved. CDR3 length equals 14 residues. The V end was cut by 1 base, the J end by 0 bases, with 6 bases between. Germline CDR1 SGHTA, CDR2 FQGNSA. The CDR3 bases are TGTGCCAGCAGCTTAGGGGGTTCTAACTATGGCTACACCTTC. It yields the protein CASSLGGSNYGYTF.

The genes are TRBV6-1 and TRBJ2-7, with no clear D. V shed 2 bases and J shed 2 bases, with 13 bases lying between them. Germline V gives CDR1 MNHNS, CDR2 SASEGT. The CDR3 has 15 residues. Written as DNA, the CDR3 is TGTGCCAGCAGTGAATGGGCTCGGTCGACCTACGAGCAGTACTTC. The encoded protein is CASSEWARSTYEQYF.

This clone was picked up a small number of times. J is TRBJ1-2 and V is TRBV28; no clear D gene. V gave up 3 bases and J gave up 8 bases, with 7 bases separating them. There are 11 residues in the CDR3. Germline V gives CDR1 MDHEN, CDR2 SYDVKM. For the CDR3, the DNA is TGTGCCAGCAGTTTCACGGACGGCTACACCTTC. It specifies CASSFTDGYTF.

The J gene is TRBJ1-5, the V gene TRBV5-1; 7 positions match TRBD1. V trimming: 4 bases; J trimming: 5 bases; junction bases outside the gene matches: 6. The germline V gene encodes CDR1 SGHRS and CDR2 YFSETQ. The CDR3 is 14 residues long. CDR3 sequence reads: CASSPKGGDQPQHF. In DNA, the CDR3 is TGCGCCAGCAGCCCCAAAGGGGGCGATCAGCCCCAGCATTTT.

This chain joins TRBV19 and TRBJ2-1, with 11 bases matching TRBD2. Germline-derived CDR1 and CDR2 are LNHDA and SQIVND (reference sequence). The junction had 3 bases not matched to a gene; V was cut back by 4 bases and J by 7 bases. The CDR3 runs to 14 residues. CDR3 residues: CASSKTSGINEQFF. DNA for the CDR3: TGTGCCAGTAGTAAGACTAGCGGGATTAATGAGCAGTTCTTC. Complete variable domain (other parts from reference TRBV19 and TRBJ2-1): DGGITQSPKYLFRKEGQNVTLSCEQNLNHDAMYWYRQDPGQGLRLIYYSQIVNDFQKGDIAEGYSVSREKKESFPLTVTSAQKNPTAFYLCASSKTSGINEQFFGPGTRLTVL.

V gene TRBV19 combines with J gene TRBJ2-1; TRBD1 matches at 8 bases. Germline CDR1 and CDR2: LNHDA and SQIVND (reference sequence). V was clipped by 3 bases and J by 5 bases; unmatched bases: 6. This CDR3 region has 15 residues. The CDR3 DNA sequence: TGTGCCAGTAGTATCCGACAGGGGCGCCACAATGAGCAGTTCTTC. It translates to CASSIRQGRHNEQFF.

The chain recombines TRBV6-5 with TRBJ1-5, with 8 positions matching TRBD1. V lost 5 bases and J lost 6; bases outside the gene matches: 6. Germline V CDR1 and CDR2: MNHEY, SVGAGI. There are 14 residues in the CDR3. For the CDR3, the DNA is TGTGCCAGCAGTACTCAGGGGGCCAGTCAGCCCCAGCATTTT. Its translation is CASSTQGASQPQHF.

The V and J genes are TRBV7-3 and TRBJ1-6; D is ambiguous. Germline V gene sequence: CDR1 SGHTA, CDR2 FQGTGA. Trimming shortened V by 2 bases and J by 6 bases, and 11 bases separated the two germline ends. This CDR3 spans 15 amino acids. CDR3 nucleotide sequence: TGTGCCAGCAGCTTAGACCGGGTGATTAATTCACCCCTCCACTTT. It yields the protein CASSLDRVINSPLHF.

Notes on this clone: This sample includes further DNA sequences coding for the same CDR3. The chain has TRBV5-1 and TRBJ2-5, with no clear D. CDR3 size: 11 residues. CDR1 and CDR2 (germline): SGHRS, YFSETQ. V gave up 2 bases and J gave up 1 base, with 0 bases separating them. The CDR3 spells CASSFQETQYF. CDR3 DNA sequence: TGCGCCAGCAGCTTCCAAGAGACCCAGTACTTC.

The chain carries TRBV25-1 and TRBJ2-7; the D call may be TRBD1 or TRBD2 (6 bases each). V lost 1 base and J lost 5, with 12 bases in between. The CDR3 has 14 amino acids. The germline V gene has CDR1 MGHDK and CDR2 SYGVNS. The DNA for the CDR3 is TGTGCCAGCAGTGAATGGAGGGGGTCCAACGAGCAGTACTTC. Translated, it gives CASSEWRGSNEQYF.

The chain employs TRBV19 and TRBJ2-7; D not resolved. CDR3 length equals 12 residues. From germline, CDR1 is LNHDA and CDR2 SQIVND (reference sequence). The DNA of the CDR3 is TGTGCTACCGGGTGGGATTCCTACGAGCAGTACTTC. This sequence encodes CATGWDSYEQYF.

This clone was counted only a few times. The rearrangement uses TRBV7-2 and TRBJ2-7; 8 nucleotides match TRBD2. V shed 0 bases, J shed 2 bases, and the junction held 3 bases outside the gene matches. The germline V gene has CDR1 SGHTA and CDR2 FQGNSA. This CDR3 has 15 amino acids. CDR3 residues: CASSLASGATYEQYF. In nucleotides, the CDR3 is TGTGCCAGCAGCTTAGCTAGCGGGGCAACCTACGAGCAGTACTTC.

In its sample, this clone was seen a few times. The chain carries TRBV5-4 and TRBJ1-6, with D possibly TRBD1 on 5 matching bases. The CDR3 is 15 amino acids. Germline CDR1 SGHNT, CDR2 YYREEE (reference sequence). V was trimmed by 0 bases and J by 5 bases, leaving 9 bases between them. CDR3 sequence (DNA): TGTGCCAGCAGCTTGGCAGGGTTGGATAATTCACCCCTCCACTTT. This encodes CASSLAGLDNSPLHF.

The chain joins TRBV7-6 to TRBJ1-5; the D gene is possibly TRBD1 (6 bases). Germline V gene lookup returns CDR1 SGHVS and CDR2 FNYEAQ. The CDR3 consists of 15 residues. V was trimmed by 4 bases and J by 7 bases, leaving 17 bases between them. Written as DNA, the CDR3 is TGTGCCAGCAGCTCCGCCGGAGGGGGAGGGCAGCCCCAGCATTTT. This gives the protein CASSSAGGGGQPQHF.